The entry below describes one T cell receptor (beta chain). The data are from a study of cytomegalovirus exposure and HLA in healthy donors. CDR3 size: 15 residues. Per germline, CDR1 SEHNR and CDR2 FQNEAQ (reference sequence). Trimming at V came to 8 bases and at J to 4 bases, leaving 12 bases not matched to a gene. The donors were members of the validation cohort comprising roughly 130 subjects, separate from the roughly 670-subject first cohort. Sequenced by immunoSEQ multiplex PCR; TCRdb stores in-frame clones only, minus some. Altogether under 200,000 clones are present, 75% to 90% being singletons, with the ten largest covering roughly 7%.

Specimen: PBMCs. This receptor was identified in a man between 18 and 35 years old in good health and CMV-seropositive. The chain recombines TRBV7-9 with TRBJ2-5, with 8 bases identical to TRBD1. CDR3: CASGDPGGEGETQYF. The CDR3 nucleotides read TGTGCCAGCGGGGACCCAGGGGGCGAAGGAGAGACCCAGTACTTC.